This entry lists 32 T cell receptor beta chains sequenced from one sample in a study of graft-versus-host responses after intestinal transplantation. These receptors have no identified antigens. Repertoires were generated with immunoSEQ multiplex PCR, while TCRdb's copy carries only in-frame clones and drops some. The data hold roughly 120,000 clones, with 85% to 95% observed a single time. Sample: unstimulated CD8+ T cells sorted from spleen or lymph node cells, taken before transplant. Source of these receptors: a human donor who was the organ donor for an intestinal transplant.

V and J are TRBV5-1 and TRBJ1-5; D possibly corresponds to TRBD1 (5 bases). Trimming left V 1 base short and J 3 bases short, with 11 bases between. There are 15 residues in the CDR3. The germline gives CDR1 SGHRS, CDR2 YFSETQ. The CDR3 reads CASSLYSGFNQPQHF. DNA of the CDR3: TGCGCCAGCAGCTTGTACTCAGGGTTCAATCAGCCCCAGCATTTT.

The chain combines TRBV5-6 with TRBJ1-5; D is unclear. Trimming stripped 1 base from V and 0 bases from J, with 5 bases between. The CDR3 totals 14 residues. CDR1 and CDR2 from the germline V gene are SGHDT and YYEEEE. The CDR3, as DNA: TGTGCCAGCAGCTTGAGTTATAGCAATCAGCCCCAGCATTTT. Translated: CASSLSYSNQPQHF.

This chain uses TRBV19 with TRBJ1-2; D unclear. The CDR3 is 14 residues long. Trimming removed 1 base at V and 8 bases at J, with 14 bases between. In germline, CDR1 is LNHDA, CDR2 SQIVND (reference sequence). CDR3 nucleotides: TGTGCCAGTAGTATAGCCTCGGACCCCCGGGGCTACACCTTC. Protein: CASSIASDPRGYTF.

This clone was seen only once. This chain links TRBV28 with TRBJ1-2; tentatively, D is TRBD1 (5 bases). This CDR3 has 16 amino acids. V dropped 5 bases and J dropped 0 bases, with 16 bases sitting between them. The V gene's germline CDR1 is MDHEN and CDR2 SYDVKM. The CDR3 DNA sequence: TGTGCCAGCAGTCCCCGGGGGACTGGGGCTAACTATGGCTACACCTTC. Its protein product is CASSPRGTGANYGYTF.

The genes are TRBV21-1 and TRBJ1-5. TRBV21-1 is a recognized pseudogene. This CDR3 contains 16 residues. The CDR3 DNA reads TGTGCCAGCAGCAAACTCGGGGTTGCTAGCAATCAGCCCCAGCATTTT. Translating it yields CASSKLGVASNQPQHF.

The chain is built from TRBV20-1 and TRBJ1-2; the D is unclear. There are 11 residues in the CDR3. V lost 0 bases and J lost 6, with 5 bases in between. Germline V lookup: CDR1 DFQATT, CDR2 SNEGSKA (reference sequence). The CDR3 DNA is TGCAGTGCTAGAGATCTCCATGGCTACACCTTC. As protein: CSARDLHGYTF.

In the case of this clone: One end of the junction fails to match germline, which may point to a read error. The J gene is TRBJ2-7, the V gene TRBV6-1; no definite D call. This CDR3 region has 16 residues. Per the germline V gene, CDR1 is MNHNS and CDR2 is SASEGT. CDR3 region: CASREDGWQKSYEQYF. CDR3 nucleotides: TGTGCCAGCAGGGAAGACGGGTGGCAGAAGTCCTACGAGCAGTACTTC.

The chain combines TRBV27 with TRBJ1-1, with 7 positions matching TRBD1. J gave up 3 bases and V 5 bases, and 15 bases lay outside the gene matches. CDR1 is MNHEY, CDR2 SMNVEV, per germline (reference sequence). CDR3 length: 17 residues. The CDR3 region has the DNA TGTGCCAGCAGTCACCAATCCTGGGCAGGGGGGGACACTGAAGCTTTCTTT. It encodes CASSHQSWAGGDTEAFF.

The chain joins TRBV28 to TRBJ1-1; 8 bases fit TRBD1. The V segment lost 2 bases and the J segment 0 bases; nucleotides outside the gene matches: 2. In germline, CDR1 is MDHEN, CDR2 SYDVKM. The CDR3 runs 15 residues. CDR3 amino acids: CASSLQGAMNTEAFF. In DNA, the CDR3 is TGTGCCAGCAGTTTACAGGGGGCAATGAACACTGAAGCTTTCTTT.

This clone was detected only once. The V and J genes are TRBV2 and TRBJ2-5; D call uncertain. The CDR3 is made up of 11 amino acids. The V and J ends lost 4 bases and 4 bases respectively, with 4 bases between them. In germline, CDR1 is SNHLY, CDR2 FYNNEI. The CDR3 region is CASSAGETQYF. CDR3 in DNA: TGTGCCAGCAGTGCGGGAGAGACCCAGTACTTC.

In DNA form, the CDR3 reads TGTGCCAGCAGCCCGGGGACACCTAGTTACACTGAAGCTTTCTTT. Protein product: CASSPGTPSYTEAFF. V usage is TRBV28 and J usage is TRBJ1-1, with D possibly TRBD1 on 6 matching bases. There are 15 residues in the CDR3. V lost 6 bases to trimming and J lost 3 bases, with 17 bases between them. Germline CDR1 MDHEN, CDR2 SYDVKM.

This clone was recorded only once. The genes are TRBV4-1 and TRBJ1-1; possibly TRBD1 for D (5 bases). The germline gives CDR1 MGHRA, CDR2 YSYEKL. V was shortened by 5 bases and J by 8 bases, with 9 bases between the two germline ends. This CDR3 region has 11 residues. The CDR3 DNA reads as TGCGCCAGCAGCTCCGGGACGGAAGCTTTCTTT. Translating gives CASSSGTEAFF.

The V gene is TRBV25-1, the J gene TRBJ2-2; D uncertain. The CDR3 has 12 residues. Trimming shortened V by 5 bases and J by 6 bases, and 7 bases separated the two germline ends. The germline V gene has CDR1 MGHDK and CDR2 SYGVNS. The CDR3, as DNA: TGTGCCAGCAGTCATAGTCCCGGGGAGCTGTTTTTT. Translating it yields CASSHSPGELFF.

The genes are TRBV27 and TRBJ2-3; 8 bases align to TRBD2. Germline CDR1 reads MNHEY; CDR2 reads SMNVEV (reference sequence). V dropped 5 bases and J dropped 8; count of bases not matched to a gene: 9. This CDR3 is built from 14 residues. The CDR3 DNA sequence: TGTGCCAGCAGTACAAGCGGGAGAGGTACTACGCAGTATTTT. Its protein product is CASSTSGRGTTQYF.

This chain links TRBV29-1 with TRBJ1-1; D gene unclear. Germline V gene sequence: CDR1 SQVTM, CDR2 ANQGSEA. V was cut by 3 bases and J by 1 base, with 6 bases left in between. The CDR3 spans 12 residues. The CDR3 nucleotides read TGCAGCGTTGATGACGGGAACACTGAAGCTTTCTTT. Its translation: CSVDDGNTEAFF.

CDR3 sequence: CASSTPGTSGVGDTQYF. The CDR3 nucleotides are TGCGCCAGCAGCACCCCCGGGACTAGCGGAGTCGGCGATACGCAGTATTTT. The chain joins TRBV5-1 to TRBJ2-3; 11 bases map to TRBD2. This CDR3 region has 17 residues. Germline lookup yields CDR1 SGHRS and CDR2 YFSETQ. V shed 4 bases and J 6 bases; nucleotides not matched to a gene: 13.

A word on this clone: Sequence at one end of the junction differs from germline and may be a read error. This sequence joins TRBV27 and TRBJ2-2; unclear D gene. CDR3 length equals 13 residues. The germline V gene encodes CDR1 MNHEY and CDR2 SMNVEV (reference sequence). For the CDR3, the DNA is TGTACCAGCAGTTTATGGAACACCGGGGAGCTGTTTTTT. This translates into CTSSLWNTGELFF.

This clone was seen just once. This chain links TRBV29-1 with TRBJ1-1, with TRBD1 as a possible D gene (6 bases). The CDR3 has 13 residues. V was trimmed by 1 base and J by 2 bases, leaving 8 bases between them. Germline V gene sequence: CDR1 SQVTM, CDR2 ANQGSEA. For the CDR3, the DNA is TGCAGCGTTGAAGGGACAGTTAACACTGAAGCTTTCTTT. Translated: CSVEGTVNTEAFF.

The J gene is TRBJ2-5, the V gene TRBV4-1; 7 bases line up with TRBD2. Germline V lookup: CDR1 MGHRA, CDR2 YSYEKL. The CDR3 length is 15 residues. The trim removed 4 bases at V and 2 bases at J, leaving 7 bases unmatched. The CDR3 nucleotides read TGCGCCAGCAGCCTGGGAGCGGGACGTCAAGAGACCCAGTACTTC. As protein: CASSLGAGRQETQYF.

The chain is built from TRBV5-6 and TRBJ2-3, with 9 bases fitting TRBD2. This CDR3 region has 16 residues. J lost 2 bases, V lost 8 bases, and 12 bases had no gene match. Germline loops: CDR1 SGHDT, CDR2 YYEEEE. This chain's CDR3 is CASSGLAYFSTDTQYF. DNA for the CDR3: TGTGCCAGTTCGGGACTAGCCTATTTCTCCACAGATACGCAGTATTTT.

This chain joins TRBV4-1 and TRBJ2-7; D is uncertain. This CDR3 contains 14 residues. The V gene lost 4 bases and the J gene lost 0 bases, with 10 bases spanning the gap. Germline assignment: CDR1 MGHRA and CDR2 YSYEKL. CDR3 sequence: CASSLGFGSYEQYF. CDR3 nucleotide sequence: TGCGCCAGCAGCCTCGGCTTCGGCTCCTACGAGCAGTACTTC.

The chain has TRBV6-5 and TRBJ2-7; 8 bases line up with TRBD1. CDR1 is MNHEY and CDR2 is SVGAGI in the germline V gene. This CDR3 is built from 15 residues. With V trimmed by 5 bases and J by 3 bases, 9 bases remained unmatched. The CDR3 nucleotides read TGTGCCAGCAGTCCTTTCCGACAGGGGAGCTACGAGCAGTACTTC. This codes for CASSPFRQGSYEQYF.

V and J are TRBV11-3 and TRBJ1-1, with a tentative D call TRBD1 (5 bases). CDR1 is SGHNT and CDR2 is YENEEA in the germline V gene. Trimming removed 5 bases at V and 1 base at J, with 8 bases between. This CDR3 spans 13 amino acids. The CDR3 here is CASSRGGNTEAFF. The DNA of the CDR3 is TGTGCCAGCAGCCGCGGGGGGAACACTGAAGCTTTCTTT.

The V call is TRBV29-1, the J call TRBJ2-7; tentatively, D is TRBD2 (6 bases). The CDR3 is 15 residues long. V lost 1 base, J lost 0 bases, and 13 bases lay in between. Germline assignment: CDR1 SQVTM and CDR2 ANQGSEA. In DNA form, the CDR3 reads TGCAGCGTTGAAGCTGGAGCGGGCACCTCCTACGAGCAGTACTTC. Its translation: CSVEAGAGTSYEQYF.

The chain recombines TRBV6-5 with TRBJ1-1; a possible D gene is TRBD1 (5 bases). The germline V gene has CDR1 MNHEY and CDR2 SVGAGI. The CDR3 is made up of 14 amino acids. V gave up 6 bases and J gave up 1 base, with 12 bases separating them. The CDR3 DNA reads TGTGCCAGCAGGCCTCAAGGGGCGAACACTGAAGCTTTCTTT. It specifies CASRPQGANTEAFF.

This chain links TRBV28 with TRBJ2-7; 7 nucleotides line up with TRBD1. The CDR3 spans 12 residues. V gave up 8 bases and J gave up 4 bases; unmatched junction bases: 5. CDR1 is MDHEN and CDR2 is SYDVKM in the germline V gene. The CDR3 DNA sequence: TGTGCCAGCCAGCTGACAGGGTACGAGCAGTACTTC. This sequence encodes CASQLTGYEQYF.

There are a few counts of this clone. The V gene is TRBV7-8, the J gene TRBJ1-2, with a weak D call TRBD1 (5 bases). V was shortened by 1 base and J by 4 bases, with 16 bases between the two germline ends. Per the germline V gene, CDR1 is SGHVS and CDR2 is FQNEAQ. The CDR3 extends over 16 amino acids. In DNA, the CDR3 is TGTGCCAGCAGCTTAGTTGGTTTACAGACAGCCTATGGCTACACCTTC. This sequence encodes CASSLVGLQTAYGYTF.

The chain carries TRBV5-1 and TRBJ2-3; 7 nucleotides match TRBD1. Trimming took 4 bases from V and 0 from J; bases not matched to a gene: 14. CDR1 and CDR2 from the germline V gene are SGHRS and YFSETQ. The CDR3 is 18 residues long. The CDR3, as DNA: TGCGCCAGCAGCAAACCGGGACAGTCCCCCACTAGCACAGATACGCAGTATTTT. It specifies CASSKPGQSPTSTDTQYF.

This clone was seen just once. The rearrangement uses TRBV4-2 and TRBJ1-2; no clear D gene. Germline V gives CDR1 LGHNA, CDR2 YNFKEQ. The ends were cut back, 4 bases at V and 4 bases at J, with 16 bases in the middle. The CDR3 is made up of 15 amino acids. CDR3 amino acids: CASSPIGGSVYGYTF. CDR3 DNA: TGTGCCAGCAGCCCGATAGGCGGGTCAGTCTATGGCTACACCTTC.

This rearrangement joins TRBV5-4 to TRBJ1-1; the D gene is possibly TRBD1 (6 bases). The germline CDR1 and CDR2 sequences are SGHNT and YYREEE (reference sequence). CDR3 length: 12 residues. V lost 4 bases, J lost 6 bases, and 10 bases lay in between. The CDR3 nucleotides read TGTGCCAGCAGCCAACAGGGCCCTGAAGCTTTCTTT. It translates to CASSQQGPEAFF.

The genes are TRBV9 and TRBJ2-7, with D perhaps TRBD1 (5 bases). Trimming removed 4 bases at V and 6 bases at J, with 14 bases between. The length of the CDR3 is 13 residues. Germline assignment: CDR1 SGDLS and CDR2 YYNGEE. The CDR3 nucleotides read TGTGCCAGCAGCTCAGGGTATGATGGCGAGCAGTACTTC. Translation: CASSSGYDGEQYF.

This sequence joins TRBV6-1 and TRBJ1-3; 8 bases fit TRBD1. The V and J ends lost 2 bases and 0 bases, in that order; junction bases with no gene match: 0. The CDR3 spans 15 residues. Germline CDR1 MNHNS, CDR2 SASEGT. In DNA, the CDR3 is TGTGCCAGCAGTGAAACAGGGGGCTCTGGAAACACCATATATTTT. It encodes CASSETGGSGNTIYF.